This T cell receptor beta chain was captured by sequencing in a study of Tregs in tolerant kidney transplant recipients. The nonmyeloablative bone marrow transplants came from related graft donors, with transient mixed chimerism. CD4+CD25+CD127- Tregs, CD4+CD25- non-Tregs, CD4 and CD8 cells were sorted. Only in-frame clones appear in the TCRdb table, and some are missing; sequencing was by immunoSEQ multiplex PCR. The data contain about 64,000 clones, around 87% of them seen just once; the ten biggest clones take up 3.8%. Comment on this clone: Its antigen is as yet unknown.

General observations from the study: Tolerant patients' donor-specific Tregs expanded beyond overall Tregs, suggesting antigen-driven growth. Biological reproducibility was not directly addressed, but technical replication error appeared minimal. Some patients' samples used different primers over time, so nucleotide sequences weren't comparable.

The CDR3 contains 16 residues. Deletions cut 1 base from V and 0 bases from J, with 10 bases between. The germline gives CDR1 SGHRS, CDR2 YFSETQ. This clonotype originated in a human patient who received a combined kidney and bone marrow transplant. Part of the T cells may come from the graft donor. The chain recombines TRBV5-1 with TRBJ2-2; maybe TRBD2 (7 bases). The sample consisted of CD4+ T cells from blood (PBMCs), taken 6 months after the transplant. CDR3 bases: TGCGCCAGCAGCTTGACCGGGGGGCCGAACACCGGGGAGCTGTTTTTT. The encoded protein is CASSLTGGPNTGELFF.